The following is a T cell receptor (beta chain) sequence with its context. This clonotype was recorded a few times. Which antigen it targets is not known. Base qualities are not recorded, but no much larger clone differs from it by a single base. V is cut by 5 bases and J by 5 bases, and the space between the germline ends is 12 bases. The germline V gene specifies SGHAT as CDR1 and FQNNGV as CDR2. The CDR3 contains 13 residues, cysteine and phenylalanine counted. The CDR3 DNA has 39 bases and is translated from base 1. The sample is drawn from a study of T cells of healthy individuals (dated by TCRdb to the late 2010s). Receptor libraries were prepared by 5' RACE. TCRdb names Illumina MiSeq as the instrument used. In TCRdb, the public reads were trimmed at Q25 with fastp and aligned with MiXCR, with productive beta chains retained. All rows with the same CDR3 protein become a single entry with the most common DNA and genes. This sample holds 40,000 to 45,000 distinct CDR3 sequences; more than 4.5% were observed only once. 9.2% of the sample lies in the top ten.

This receptor chain uses TRBV11-2 and TRBJ1-1; there is no confident call for the D gene. The TCR originated in a human donor in good health. The CDR3 has the sequence CASSPGLRTEAFF. The base sequence is TGTGCCAGCAGCCCCGGGTTACGGACTGAAGCTTTCTTT.